The present entry profiles one T cell receptor beta chain with its context. Its antigen is unidentified. Here immunoSEQ multiplex PCR was the method, and the copy in TCRdb shows in-frame clones only, minus some. The table shows 40,000 to 45,000 clones, with roughly 70% occurring only once. This sample was included in a study of radiotherapy plus CTLA-4 blockade in lung cancer. Study-wide context: Patients showed objective responses in 18% of cases, and disease control was achieved by less than 35%.

Trimming stripped 7 bases from V and 7 bases from J, with 13 bases between. Germline lookup yields CDR1 SNHLY and CDR2 FYNNEI. This CDR3 contains 13 residues. The study, taken as a whole, reports: Early blood T cell clone dynamics reportedly forecast response best, with interferon-beta. Researchers report tumor-derived TCR clones expanding in blood after radiotherapy plus ipilimumab.

Each patient with chemo-refractory metastatic non-small-cell lung cancer was treated with focal radiation plus CTLA-4 blockade using ipilimumab. The sample consisted of peripheral blood, taken from a patient treated with radiotherapy plus ipilimumab. This chain joins TRBV2 and TRBJ2-2, with D perhaps matching TRBD1 (5 bases). The clonotype originates from a human donor with non-small cell lung cancer who had stable disease on radiotherapy plus ipilimumab. The DNA of the CDR3 is TGTGCCAGCATGGCAGGGATGGTCGGGGAGCTGTTTTTT. Residues: CASMAGMVGELFF.